The present T cell receptor (beta chain) was sequenced within a study of graft-versus-host responses after intestinal transplantation. The junction had 8 bases not matched to a gene; V was cut back by 5 bases and J by 4 bases. This CDR3 spans 15 amino acids. Germline-derived CDR1 and CDR2 are LNHDA and SQIVND (reference sequence). Grafts had their tissue processed, releasing intraepithelial and lamina propria lymphocytes. The table came from immunoSEQ multiplex PCR; TCRdb's copy has only in-frame clones and leaves some out. The table records roughly 15,000 clones, 75% to 85% of them present only once.

The receptor was isolated from a human patient who received an intestinal transplant, so some T cells may come from the graft donor. Sequenced material: ileum tissue, taken 95 to 110 days after intestinal transplant. The chain carries TRBV19 and TRBJ2-5; 9 bases align to TRBD2. In DNA, the CDR3 is TGTGCCAGTAGTCTACGGACTAGCGCTTTAGAGACCCAGTACTTC. Its protein product is CASSLRTSALETQYF.